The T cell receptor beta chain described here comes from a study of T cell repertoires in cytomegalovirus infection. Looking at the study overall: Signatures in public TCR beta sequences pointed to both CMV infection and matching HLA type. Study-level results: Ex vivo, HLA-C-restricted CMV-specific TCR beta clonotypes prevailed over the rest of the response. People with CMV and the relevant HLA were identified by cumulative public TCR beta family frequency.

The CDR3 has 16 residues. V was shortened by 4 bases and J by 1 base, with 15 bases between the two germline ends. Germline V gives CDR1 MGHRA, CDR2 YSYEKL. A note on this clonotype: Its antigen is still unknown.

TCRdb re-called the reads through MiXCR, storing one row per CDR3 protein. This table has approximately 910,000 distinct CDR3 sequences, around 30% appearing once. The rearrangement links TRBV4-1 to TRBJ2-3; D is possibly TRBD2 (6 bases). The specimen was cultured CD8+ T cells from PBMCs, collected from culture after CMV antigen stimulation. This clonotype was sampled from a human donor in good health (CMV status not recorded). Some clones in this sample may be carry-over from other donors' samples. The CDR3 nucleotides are TGCGCCAGCAGCCGCAGAACGGCTAGCGGCACAGATACGCAGTATTTT. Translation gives CASSRRTASGTDTQYF.